The next 22 T cell receptor beta chains were all read from a single sample in a study of blood T cell repertoires in COVID-19. Some clones are missing from TCRdb's copy, which holds only in-frame ones; the method was immunoSEQ multiplex PCR. The sample holds about 84,000 clones, around 80% seen once. Input material: peripheral blood. The receptors were sampled from a man older than 75 with active or convalescent COVID-19.

The genes are TRBV3-1 (or the pseudogene TRBV3-2) and TRBJ2-7; D uncertain. Deletions cut 0 bases from V and 2 bases from J, with 11 bases between. Germline assignment: CDR1 LGHDT and CDR2 YNNKEL (reference sequence). The CDR3 totals 15 residues. The DNA for the CDR3 is TGTGCCAGCAGCCAAGATCGTACAGTCCCCTACGAGCAGTACTTC. Its translation is CASSQDRTVPYEQYF.

The V call is TRBV30, the J call TRBJ1-3; D not resolved. The CDR3 covers 18 residues. V was cut by 2 bases and J by 6 bases, with 26 bases left in between. From germline, CDR1 is GTSNPN and CDR2 SVGIG (reference sequence). This chain's CDR3 is CAWSRRGLHNKPPNTIYF. The CDR3 bases are TGTGCCTGGAGTCGGCGGGGTCTTCACAATAAACCACCAAACACCATATATTTT.

A few counts support this clone. J is TRBJ1-2 and V is TRBV6-5; maybe TRBD1 (6 bases). Trimming left V 6 bases short and J 4 bases short, with 15 bases between. The CDR3 consists of 14 residues. Looked up from germline, CDR1 is MNHEY and CDR2 is SVGAGI. CDR3 region: CASSTPNRVYGYTF. The DNA of the CDR3 is TGTGCCAGCAGCACCCCAAACAGGGTCTATGGCTACACCTTC.

This chain connects TRBV5-6 to TRBJ2-5; the match to TRBD2 covers 11 bases. This CDR3 region has 14 residues. The germline CDR1 and CDR2 sequences are SGHDT and YYEEEE. The J segment lost 5 bases and the V segment lost 4 bases, leaving 4 bases of the junction unmatched. The CDR3 loop is CASSTSGGGETQYF. CDR3 in DNA: TGTGCCAGCAGCACTAGCGGGGGAGGGGAGACCCAGTACTTC.

CDR3 loop: CASSLASGSYTEAFF. The CDR3 bases are TGCGCCAGCAGCTTGGCTTCAGGGTCGTACACTGAAGCTTTCTTT. This chain links TRBV5-1 with TRBJ1-1; tentatively, D is TRBD1 (5 bases). Germline V lookup: CDR1 SGHRS, CDR2 YFSETQ. This CDR3 is built from 15 residues. V was trimmed by 0 bases and J by 3 bases, leaving 12 bases between them.

This sequence joins TRBV30 and TRBJ2-3, with 7 positions matching TRBD1. The length of the CDR3 is 12 residues. V lost 5 bases to trimming and J lost 8 bases; unmatched junction nucleotides: 7. CDR1 and CDR2 (germline): GTSNPN, SVGIG (reference sequence). The CDR3 sequence: CAWAGQAVTQYF. CDR3 sequence (DNA): TGTGCCTGGGCCGGACAGGCCGTTACGCAGTATTTT. Complete variable domain (other parts from reference TRBV30 and TRBJ2-3): SQTIHQWPATLVQPVGSPLSLECTVEGTSNPNLYWYRQAAGRGLQLLFYSVGIGQISSEVPQNLSASRPQDRQFILSSKKLLLSDSGFYLCAWAGQAVTQYFGPGTRLTVL.

The V gene is TRBV5-8, the J gene TRBJ2-4, with D perhaps TRBD1 (5 bases). Trimming took 2 bases from V and 0 from J, leaving 15 bases between them. The length of the CDR3 is 17 residues. Germline CDR1 is SGHTS and CDR2 is YDEGEE. CDR3 amino acids: CASSFDSPSIAKNIQYF. CDR3 nucleotide sequence: TGTGCCAGCAGCTTCGACAGCCCTAGTATAGCCAAAAACATTCAGTACTTC.

This chain joins TRBV5-5 and TRBJ2-5; 7 bases line up with TRBD1. Losses at the gene ends were 4 bases for V and 4 bases for J; bases not matched to a gene: 10. The germline V gene has CDR1 SGHKS and CDR2 YYEKEE (reference sequence). This CDR3 is 15 amino acids long. The CDR3: CASSSDRVGIETQYF. As DNA, the CDR3 is TGTGCCAGCAGCAGCGACAGGGTTGGGATAGAGACCCAGTACTTC.

This rearrangement joins TRBV7-2 to TRBJ1-6; the D gene is possibly TRBD1 (5 bases). Germline V gives CDR1 SGHTA, CDR2 FQGNSA. Trimming shortened V by 1 base and J by 0 bases, and 7 bases separated the two germline ends. The CDR3 is 16 residues long. CDR3 residues: CASSLDRNSYNSPLHF. The CDR3 DNA is TGTGCCAGCAGCTTAGACAGGAACTCCTATAATTCACCCCTCCACTTT. Full variable domain (missing parts from reference TRBV7-2 and TRBJ1-6): GAGVSQSPSNKVTEKGKDVELRCDPISGHTALYWYRQSLGQGLEFLIYFQGNSAPDKSGLPSDRFSAERTGGSVSTLTIQRTQQEDSAVYLCASSLDRNSYNSPLHFGNGTRLTVT.

The chain carries TRBV11-2 and TRBJ2-2; the match to TRBD1 covers 8 bases. J gave up 5 bases and V 2 bases, and 1 base lay outside the gene matches. This CDR3 is built from 14 residues. The germline CDR1 and CDR2 sequences are SGHAT and FQNNGV. The CDR3 reads CASSLQGATGELFF. CDR3 nucleotide sequence: TGTGCCAGCAGCTTACAGGGGGCGACCGGGGAGCTGTTTTTT.

The chain links TRBV5-8 to TRBJ2-2; D gene ambiguous. This CDR3 region has 17 residues. Germline-derived CDR1 and CDR2 are SGHTS and YDEGEE. The V end was cut by 2 bases, the J end by 2 bases, with 16 bases between. The CDR3 DNA follows: TGTGCCAGCAGCTTTGTTTACGATACTGTCAACACCGGGGAGCTGTTTTTT. Amino acids: CASSFVYDTVNTGELFF.

The chain links TRBV19 to TRBJ2-7, with TRBD2 identical over 7 bases. This CDR3 is built from 15 residues. Trimming took 1 base from V and 5 from J; bases not matched to a gene: 8. Germline CDR1 and CDR2: LNHDA and SQIVND (reference sequence). The CDR3 sequence: CASSIGGRGMDEQYF. CDR3 DNA sequence: TGTGCCAGTAGTATAGGAGGGCGGGGGATGGACGAGCAGTACTTC.

This clone appeared a single time. This chain links TRBV7-2 with TRBJ2-7, with 13 bases lining up with TRBD2. Trimming removed 3 bases from V and 7 bases from J; junction bases left unmatched: 9. In germline, CDR1 is SGHTA, CDR2 FQGNSA. The CDR3 is made up of 16 amino acids. The CDR3 DNA follows: TGTGCCAGCAGCTTCCCCGGGACTAGCGGGATAGGAGAGCAGTACTTC. This codes for CASSFPGTSGIGEQYF.

The V gene is TRBV2, the J gene TRBJ1-1; 7 nucleotides line up with TRBD1. Germline V lookup: CDR1 SNHLY, CDR2 FYNNEI. The CDR3 has 14 amino acids. Trimming at V came to 8 bases and at J to 1 base, leaving 7 bases not matched to a gene. The CDR3 DNA follows: TGTGCCAGCGCACCGGGACAGCAGAACACTGAAGCTTTCTTT. Translating gives CASAPGQQNTEAFF. Supplemented by reference TRBV2 and TRBJ1-1, the full variable domain reads EPEVTQTPSHQVTQMGQEVILRCVPISNHLYFYWYRQILGQKVEFLVSFYNNEISEKSEIFDDQFSVERPDGSNFTLKIRSTKLEDSAMYFCASAPGQQNTEAFFGQGTRLTVV.

The CDR3 nucleotides are TGTGCCAGCAGCCGGAGGGGAACTGAAGCTTTCTTT. This encodes CASSRRGTEAFF. This rearrangement joins TRBV11-3 to TRBJ1-1, with D possibly being TRBD1 (5 bases). Trimming removed 5 bases at V and 5 bases at J, with 9 bases between. This CDR3 spans 12 amino acids. Germline loops: CDR1 SGHNT, CDR2 YENEEA.

The rearrangement links TRBV10-3 to TRBJ1-2, with 9 bases lining up with TRBD1. The CDR3 loop spans 13 amino acids. In germline, CDR1 is ENHRY, CDR2 SYGVKD. The V segment lost 6 bases and the J segment 7 bases; nucleotides outside the gene matches: 6. The CDR3 nucleotides read TGTGCCATCAGCGCCGGGACAGGGTTTGGCTACACCTTC. Translated: CAISAGTGFGYTF.

V usage is TRBV9 and J usage is TRBJ1-1; a possible D gene is TRBD1 (6 bases). The V gene lost 3 bases and the J gene lost 1 base, with 10 bases spanning the gap. This CDR3 is 14 amino acids long. Per the germline V gene, CDR1 is SGDLS and CDR2 is YYNGEE. CDR3 nucleotides: TGTGCCAGCAGCGCGCGGGGGGCGAACACTGAAGCTTTCTTT. It translates to CASSARGANTEAFF.

CDR3 sequence: CASSASRPNTEAFF. CDR3 nucleotide sequence: TGTGCCAGCAGTGCCAGCAGGCCGAACACTGAAGCTTTCTTT. V is TRBV25-1 and J is TRBJ1-1; D unresolved. Trimming took off 4 bases at V and 1 base at J, with 10 bases between the two ends. Germline V gives CDR1 MGHDK, CDR2 SYGVNS. This CDR3 comprises 14 residues.

This clone is categorized as medium-sized. The CDR3 spells CASSPGQGTGQPQHF. DNA of the CDR3: TGCGCCAGCAGCCCGGGACAGGGGACAGGCCAGCCCCAGCATTTT. V is TRBV4-1 and J is TRBJ1-5; 10 bases are a match to TRBD1. Per the germline V gene, CDR1 is MGHRA and CDR2 is YSYEKL. V shed 4 bases and J 7 bases; nucleotides not matched to a gene: 7. CDR3 length equals 15 residues.

The chain recombines TRBV9 with TRBJ2-1; 7 bases are a match to TRBD1. J lost 7 bases, V lost 4 bases, and 11 bases had no gene match. Germline CDR1 reads SGDLS; CDR2 reads YYNGEE. The CDR3 totals 15 residues. This CDR3 reads CASSLGLTGVNEQFF. The CDR3 DNA is TGTGCCAGCAGCTTGGGGTTAACAGGGGTAAATGAGCAGTTCTTC.

This clone was detected a few times. This rearrangement joins TRBV6-5 to TRBJ1-2; 8 positions agree with TRBD1. Germline V gives CDR1 MNHEY, CDR2 SVGAGI. This CDR3 has 12 amino acids. Germline trimming cut 6 bases from V and 8 bases from J; bases unmatched to any gene: 5. The CDR3 reads CASRGTGGGYTF. Here the CDR3 DNA reads TGTGCCAGCAGGGGGACAGGCGGGGGCTACACCTTC.

This clone appeared a single time. This chain connects TRBV5-5 to TRBJ2-2, with 11 bases that match TRBD2. V lost 4 bases and J lost 5; bases outside the gene matches: 7. CDR3 length equals 16 residues. Germline V lookup: CDR1 SGHKS, CDR2 YYEKEE (reference sequence). CDR3 sequence: CASSRSGGASTGELFF. The CDR3 region has the DNA TGTGCCAGCAGCCGTAGCGGGGGGGCCTCTACCGGGGAGCTGTTTTTT.